These 30 T cell receptor beta chains were all obtained from the same sample, sequenced in a study of OX40 agonist ivuxolimab in advanced cancers. The data were produced by immunoSEQ multiplex PCR, yet TCRdb's version contains in-frame clones alone and is incomplete. The table has 45,000 to 60,000 clones, about 80% seen once. The input for sequencing was CD4+ or CD8+ T cells sorted from blood, taken in a trial of the OX40 agonist ivuxolimab. These TCRs come from an adult with an advanced solid tumor such as melanoma, head and neck, liver or kidney cancer.

The J gene is TRBJ2-1, the V gene TRBV7-8; weak D call: TRBD2 (5 bases). With 0 bases removed from V and 1 base from J, the gap between germline ends came to 10 bases. This CDR3 comprises 16 residues. Germline V gives CDR1 SGHVS, CDR2 FQNEAQ. The CDR3 DNA sequence: TGTGCCAGCAGCTTAGCGGGCGGGCCATCCTACAATGAGCAGTTCTTC. It yields the protein CASSLAGGPSYNEQFF.

This chain's CDR3 is CASSLSGQGTYEQYF. As DNA, the CDR3 is TGTGCCAGCAGTTTATCGGGACAGGGCACCTACGAGCAGTACTTC. The chain carries TRBV27 and TRBJ2-7, with 9 bases matching TRBD1. This CDR3 is 15 amino acids long. V shed 0 bases, J shed 2 bases, and the junction held 2 bases outside the gene matches. Germline V lookup: CDR1 MNHEY, CDR2 SMNVEV (reference sequence).

The chain employs TRBV7-9 and TRBJ2-5, with 8 bases lining up with TRBD2. Losses at the gene ends were 2 bases for V and 4 bases for J; bases not matched to a gene: 0. The CDR3 runs 13 residues. The germline CDR1 and CDR2 sequences are SEHNR and FQNEAQ (reference sequence). DNA of the CDR3: TGTGCCAGCAGCTTACGGGGGGGAGAGACCCAGTACTTC. Encoded protein: CASSLRGGETQYF.

V is TRBV7-6 and J is TRBJ1-4; 9 nucleotides line up with TRBD1. The CDR3 length is 18 residues. V lost 3 bases to trimming and J lost 4 bases; unmatched junction nucleotides: 12. CDR1 SGHVS and CDR2 FNYEAQ come from the germline V gene. The CDR3 region is CASSFPPGQGSVNEKLFF. CDR3 coding DNA: TGTGCCAGCAGCTTTCCACCGGGACAGGGATCGGTTAATGAAAAACTGTTTTTT.

The chain employs TRBV9 and TRBJ2-3; no firm D call. V shed 0 bases and J shed 0 bases, with 11 bases lying between them. Germline values: CDR1 SGDLS, CDR2 YYNGEE. The CDR3 sequence is 16 residues long. The CDR3 region is CASSVGVGMSTDTQYF. CDR3 sequence (DNA): TGTGCCAGCAGCGTAGGGGTAGGGATGAGCACAGATACGCAGTATTTT.

The V call is TRBV28, the J call TRBJ1-2; D may be TRBD1 (5 bases). Trimming cost V 4 bases and J 2 bases, with 8 bases left between them. Germline V gene lookup returns CDR1 MDHEN and CDR2 SYDVKM. The CDR3 loop spans 13 amino acids. For the CDR3, the DNA is TGTGCCAGCAGTTACGGGGGAAACTATGGCTACACCTTC. Residues: CASSYGGNYGYTF.

The chain couples TRBV6-1 to TRBJ1-3, with D perhaps matching TRBD1 (5 bases). There are 14 residues in the CDR3. The germline CDR1 and CDR2 sequences are MNHNS and SASEGT. Trimming cost V 5 bases and J 0 bases, with 8 bases left between them. The CDR3 bases are TGTGCCAGCAGTAAGGGGAGCTCTGGAAACACCATATATTTT. As protein: CASSKGSSGNTIYF.

The rearrangement links TRBV7-2 to TRBJ2-3; tentatively, D is TRBD2 (6 bases). CDR3 length: 17 amino acids. Germline V gives CDR1 SGHTA, CDR2 FQGNSA. Trimming cost V 4 bases and J 0 bases, with 17 bases left between them. CDR3: CASSSQVLAYSTDTQYF. The CDR3, as DNA: TGTGCCAGCAGCTCTCAAGTTCTAGCGTACAGCACAGATACGCAGTATTTT.

This clone was seen a single time. The chain joins TRBV5-5 to TRBJ2-1; 9 nucleotides line up with TRBD2. The germline CDR1 and CDR2 sequences are SGHKS and YYEKEE (reference sequence). V trimming: 4 bases; J trimming: 4 bases; junction bases outside the gene matches: 12. The CDR3 loop spans 17 amino acids. Here the CDR3 DNA reads TGTGCCAGCAGCCCCGGGATGCCTAGCGGGATTTACAATGAGCAGTTCTTC. Its protein product is CASSPGMPSGIYNEQFF. The whole variable domain, filled in from reference TRBV5-5 and TRBJ2-1, reads DAGVTQSPTHLIKTRGQQVTLRCSPISGHKSVSWYQQVLGQGPQFIFQYYEKEERGRGNFPDRFSARQFPNYSSELNVNALLLGDSALYLCASSPGMPSGIYNEQFFGPGTRLTVL.

Written as DNA, the CDR3 is TGTGCCAGCAGCCCTAACAGGGGTCGACAGCCCCAGCATTTT. The encoded protein is CASSPNRGRQPQHF. This chain links TRBV7-9 with TRBJ1-5, with 7 bases lining up with TRBD1. Per germline, CDR1 SEHNR and CDR2 FQNEAQ (reference sequence). V dropped 5 bases and J dropped 7; count of bases not matched to a gene: 8. There are 14 residues in the CDR3.

V usage is TRBV5-1 and J usage is TRBJ2-2; possibly TRBD2 for D (5 bases). The V end lost 5 bases, the J end lost 3 bases, and 11 bases lay between the germline ends. The CDR3 has 14 amino acids. Germline CDR1 is SGHRS and CDR2 is YFSETQ. In DNA form, the CDR3 reads TGCGCCAGCAGAAGGGTGCGGGACACCGGGGAGCTGTTTTTT. Residues: CASRRVRDTGELFF.

This chain uses TRBV20-1 with TRBJ1-2, with a possible D match to TRBD1 (5 bases). Per germline, CDR1 DFQATT and CDR2 SNEGSKA (reference sequence). This CDR3 comprises 10 residues. V was pared by 2 bases and J by 8 bases, with 6 bases between. The CDR3 sequence: CSARWGGYTF. CDR3 DNA: TGCAGTGCTAGATGGGGCGGCTACACCTTC.

The V call is TRBV18, the J call TRBJ1-6; 7 bases line up with TRBD1. V shed 1 base, J shed 11 bases, and the junction held 8 bases outside the gene matches. CDR1 is KGHSH and CDR2 is LQKENI in the germline V gene. The CDR3 spans 15 residues. The CDR3 loop is CASSPLTGLGAPLHF. Here the CDR3 DNA reads TGTGCCAGCTCACCACTGACAGGGCTTGGCGCACCCCTCCACTTT.

This CDR3 is CASRGWDEQFF. CDR3 DNA sequence: TGTGCCAGCAGGGGTTGGGATGAGCAGTTCTTC. This rearrangement joins TRBV28 to TRBJ2-1; unclear D gene. CDR1 and CDR2 from the germline V gene are MDHEN and SYDVKM. CDR3 length: 11 amino acids. V shed 6 bases and J shed 8 bases, with 8 bases lying between them.

The chain couples TRBV7-2 to TRBJ1-1; the D is unclear. The V gene lost 5 bases and the J gene lost 2 bases, with 9 bases spanning the gap. In germline, CDR1 is SGHTA, CDR2 FQGNSA. The CDR3 is 13 amino acids. The CDR3 DNA follows: TGTGCCAGCAGCCCAACACACAACACTGAAGCTTTCTTT. This encodes CASSPTHNTEAFF.

The V and J genes are TRBV7-2 and TRBJ2-7, with 10 bases lining up with TRBD1. CDR3 length: 15 residues. V trimming: 3 bases; J trimming: 5 bases; junction bases outside the gene matches: 7. Germline V gene lookup returns CDR1 SGHTA and CDR2 FQGNSA. The CDR3 coding sequence is TGTGCCAGCAGCTTTTCGCCGGGACAGGGGCACGAGCAGTACTTC. The encoded protein is CASSFSPGQGHEQYF.

This clone came up a few times. The chain uses TRBV7-2 and TRBJ1-2; a weak D match, TRBD1 (5 bases). Looked up from germline, CDR1 is SGHTA and CDR2 is FQGNSA. This CDR3 region has 13 residues. Trimming took 1 base from V and 8 from J, leaving 11 bases between them. CDR3 amino acids: CASSLVGDAGYTF. Here the CDR3 DNA reads TGTGCCAGCAGCTTAGTAGGGGACGCGGGCTACACCTTC.

The chain's CDR3 is CASSPQGREQYF. DNA for the CDR3: TGTGCCAGCAGCCCGCAGGGTCGCGAGCAGTACTTC. The chain joins TRBV7-6 to TRBJ2-7; D is possibly TRBD1 (5 bases). The ends were cut back, 5 bases at V and 6 bases at J, with 11 bases in the middle. CDR3 length: 12 residues. Germline-derived CDR1 and CDR2 are SGHVS and FNYEAQ.

This clone appeared many times. This chain connects TRBV5-4 to TRBJ1-4; D ambiguous. The V gene lost 4 bases and the J gene lost 8 bases, with 15 bases spanning the gap. The CDR3 runs to 14 residues. The germline gives CDR1 SGHNT, CDR2 YYREEE (reference sequence). The CDR3 region has the DNA TGTGCCAGCAGCCGGGCAACCACGGAGGAAAAACTGTTTTTT. Residues: CASSRATTEEKLFF. Variable domain in full (rest from reference TRBV5-4 and TRBJ1-4): ETGVTQSPTHLIKTRGQQVTLRCSSQSGHNTVSWYQQALGQGPQFIFQYYREEENGRGNFPPRFSGLQFPNYSSELNVNALELDDSALYLCASSRATTEEKLFFGSGTQLSVL.

The DNA for the CDR3 is TGTGCCAGTAGTGGACAGATCAATCAGCCCCAGCATTTT. Its translation is CASSGQINQPQHF. This chain joins TRBV19 and TRBJ1-5; D might be TRBD1 (6 bases). The CDR3 runs to 13 residues. Trimming cost V 5 bases and J 3 bases, with 8 bases left between them. Germline V gene lookup returns CDR1 LNHDA and CDR2 SQIVND (reference sequence).

The V call is TRBV28, the J call TRBJ1-5; D gene unclear. Germline V gene sequence: CDR1 MDHEN, CDR2 SYDVKM. The V end was cut by 5 bases, the J end by 4 bases, with 12 bases between. This CDR3 is built from 14 residues. CDR3 DNA sequence: TGTGCCAGCAGTCCTCAACAGACGAATCAGCCCCAGCATTTT. It is translated as CASSPQQTNQPQHF. Full variable domain (outside the CDR3, taken from reference TRBV28 and TRBJ1-5): DVKVTQSSRYLVKRTGEKVFLECVQDMDHENMFWYRQDPGLGLRLIYFSYDVKMKEKGDIPEGYSVSREKKERFSLILESASTNQTSMYLCASSPQQTNQPQHFGDGTRLSIL.

The sample holds a few counts of this clone. The chain combines TRBV5-1 with TRBJ1-5; TRBD1 agrees at 11 bases. Germline CDR1 SGHRS, CDR2 YFSETQ. The CDR3 has 19 amino acids. The junction had 9 bases not matched to a gene; V was cut back by 0 bases and J by 1 base. The CDR3 nucleotides are TGCGCCAGCAGCTTGGGGACACCGGGACAGGGGGGAAGCAATCAGCCCCAGCATTTT. It translates to CASSLGTPGQGGSNQPQHF.

The chain uses TRBV7-9 and TRBJ2-5, with D hard to call. V was cut by 1 base and J by 7 bases, with 16 bases left in between. Per the germline V gene, CDR1 is SEHNR and CDR2 is FQNEAQ (reference sequence). The CDR3 extends over 15 amino acids. The CDR3 sequence: CASSLVSGSSRTQYF. CDR3 in DNA: TGTGCCAGCAGCTTAGTCTCTGGAAGTTCTCGGACCCAGTACTTC.

This rearrangement joins TRBV30 to TRBJ1-4; no reliable D call. In germline, CDR1 is GTSNPN, CDR2 SVGIG (reference sequence). V gave up 1 base and J gave up 7 bases, with 13 bases separating them. The CDR3 consists of 14 residues. The CDR3 region is CAWSARFVSEKLFF. Written as DNA, the CDR3 is TGTGCCTGGAGTGCTCGGTTTGTGAGTGAAAAACTGTTTTTT.

This clone was found once. V gene TRBV9 combines with J gene TRBJ1-6, with TRBD1 as a possible D gene (6 bases). V was trimmed by 4 bases and J by 9 bases, leaving 20 bases between them. The CDR3 extends over 16 amino acids. The germline V gene encodes CDR1 SGDLS and CDR2 YYNGEE. This CDR3 reads CASSPGGAGVRSPLHF. For the CDR3, the DNA is TGTGCCAGCAGCCCTGGAGGGGCAGGGGTGCGTTCACCCCTCCACTTT.

This rearrangement joins TRBV4-1 to TRBJ1-3; D perhaps matches TRBD1 (5 bases). This CDR3 is 19 amino acids long. Trimming shortened V by 0 bases and J by 0 bases, and 18 bases separated the two germline ends. From germline, CDR1 is MGHRA and CDR2 YSYEKL. Here the CDR3 DNA reads TGCGCCAGCAGCCAAGATAGGATGGGAGCGGGGCCCTCTGGAAACACCATATATTTT. Protein: CASSQDRMGAGPSGNTIYF.

V gene TRBV10-2 combines with J gene TRBJ2-5, with D perhaps matching TRBD1 or TRBD2 (6 bases each). Germline CDR1 WSHSY, CDR2 SAAADI. Trimming removed 6 bases at V and 4 bases at J, with 24 bases between. The CDR3 contains 17 residues. The CDR3 DNA sequence: TGCGCCAGCAGAGGGGGTAGGCGGAGGGCCCCCCCAGAGACCCAGTACTTC. Protein: CASRGGRRRAPPETQYF.

V is TRBV7-6 and J is TRBJ1-5, with D possibly matching TRBD1 (6 bases). There are 15 residues in the CDR3. Germline values: CDR1 SGHVS, CDR2 FNYEAQ. Trimming took off 1 base at V and 7 bases at J, with 14 bases between the two ends. Here the CDR3 reads CASSLVEGVGQPQHF. CDR3 DNA: TGTGCCAGCAGCTTAGTGGAGGGGGTCGGCCAGCCCCAGCATTTT.

This rearrangement joins TRBV7-8 to TRBJ1-2, with D perhaps matching TRBD1 (5 bases). Trimming removed 5 bases at V and 2 bases at J, with 15 bases between. This CDR3 is 15 amino acids long. Germline-derived CDR1 and CDR2 are SGHVS and FQNEAQ. CDR3 protein: CASSRRQQRNYGYTF. The CDR3 DNA follows: TGTGCCAGCAGCAGACGACAGCAGCGAAACTATGGCTACACCTTC.

The chain links TRBV5-1 to TRBJ1-1, with D maybe TRBD1 (5 bases). The ends were cut back, 4 bases at V and 7 bases at J, with 17 bases in the middle. Per germline, CDR1 SGHRS and CDR2 YFSETQ. The CDR3 is 14 residues long. CDR3 region: CASSAQGSGSEAFF. CDR3 DNA: TGCGCCAGCAGCGCTCAGGGATCTGGTAGTGAAGCTTTCTTT.